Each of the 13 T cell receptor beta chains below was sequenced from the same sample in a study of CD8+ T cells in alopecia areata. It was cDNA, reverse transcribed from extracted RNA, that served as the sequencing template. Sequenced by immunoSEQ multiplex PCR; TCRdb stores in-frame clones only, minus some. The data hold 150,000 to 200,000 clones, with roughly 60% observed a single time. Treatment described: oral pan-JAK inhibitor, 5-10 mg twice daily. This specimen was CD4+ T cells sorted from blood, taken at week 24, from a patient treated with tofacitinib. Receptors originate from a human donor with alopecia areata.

In DNA, the CDR3 is TGCAGCGTTAAGACAGGGGGAAACACTGAAGCTTTCTTT. Residues: CSVKTGGNTEAFF. This chain links TRBV29-1 with TRBJ1-1; TRBD1 matches at 9 bases. This CDR3 comprises 13 residues. J was trimmed by 2 bases and V by 5 bases; bases with no gene match: 3. Looked up from germline, CDR1 is SQVTM and CDR2 is ANQGSEA.

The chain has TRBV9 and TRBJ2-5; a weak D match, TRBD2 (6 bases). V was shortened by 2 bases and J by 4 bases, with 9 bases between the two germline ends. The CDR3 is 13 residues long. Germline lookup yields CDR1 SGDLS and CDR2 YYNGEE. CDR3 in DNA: TGTGCCAGCAGCGTTGGAGGGAGAGAGACCCAGTACTTC. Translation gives CASSVGGRETQYF.

This chain's CDR3 is CASNGLGSYYEQYF. The CDR3 DNA follows: TGTGCCAGCAATGGTTTAGGAAGCTACTACGAGCAGTACTTC. The J gene is TRBJ2-7, the V gene TRBV2; no clear D. Germline CDR1 and CDR2: SNHLY and FYNNEI. Trimming removed 7 bases from V and 3 bases from J, with 16 bases in between. The CDR3 sequence is 14 residues long. The whole variable domain, remainder taken from reference TRBV2 and TRBJ2-7, is EPEVTQTPSHQVTQMGQEVILRCVPISNHLYFYWYRQILGQKVEFLVSFYNNEISEKSEIFDDQFSVERPDGSNFTLKIRSTKLEDSAMYFCASNGLGSYYEQYFGPGTRLTVT.

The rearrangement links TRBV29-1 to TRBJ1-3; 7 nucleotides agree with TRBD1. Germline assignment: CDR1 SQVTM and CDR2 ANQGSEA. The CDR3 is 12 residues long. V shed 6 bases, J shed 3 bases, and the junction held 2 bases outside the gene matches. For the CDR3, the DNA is TGCAGCGTGACAGGGCTTGGAAACACCATATATTTT. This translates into CSVTGLGNTIYF.

CDR3 in DNA: TGTGCCAGCAGCCAAGATCGACGGGGCTACGAGCAGTACTTC. Amino acids: CASSQDRRGYEQYF. The chain uses TRBV4-2 and TRBJ2-7, with D possibly TRBD2 on 5 matching bases. Trimming left V 0 bases short and J 3 bases short, with 9 bases between. CDR3 length equals 14 residues. Germline V CDR1 and CDR2: LGHNA, YNFKEQ.

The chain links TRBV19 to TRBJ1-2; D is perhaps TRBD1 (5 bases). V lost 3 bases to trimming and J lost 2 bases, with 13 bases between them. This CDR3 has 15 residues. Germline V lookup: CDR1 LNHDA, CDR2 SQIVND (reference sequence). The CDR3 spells CASSIRGSDNYGYTF. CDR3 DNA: TGTGCCAGTAGTATCCGGGGCTCCGACAACTATGGCTACACCTTC.

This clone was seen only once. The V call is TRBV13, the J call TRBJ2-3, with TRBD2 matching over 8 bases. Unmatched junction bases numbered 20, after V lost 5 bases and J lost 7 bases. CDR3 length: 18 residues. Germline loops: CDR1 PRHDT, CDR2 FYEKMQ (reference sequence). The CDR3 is CASSNLNAGGDVRNTQYF. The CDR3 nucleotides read TGTGCCAGCAGCAACCTTAATGCGGGGGGCGACGTAAGGAATACGCAGTATTTT. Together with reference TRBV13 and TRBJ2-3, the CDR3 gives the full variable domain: AAGVIQSPRHLIKEKRETATLKCYPIPRHDTVYWYQQGPGQDPQFLISFYEKMQSDKGSIPDRFSAQQFSDYHSELNMSSLELGDSALYFCASSNLNAGGDVRNTQYFGPGTRLTVL.

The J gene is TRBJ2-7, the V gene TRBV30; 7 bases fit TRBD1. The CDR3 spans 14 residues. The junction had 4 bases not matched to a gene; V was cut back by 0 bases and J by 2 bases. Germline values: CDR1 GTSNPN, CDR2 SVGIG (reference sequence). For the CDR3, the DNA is TGTGCCTGGAGTGTACGAGGACAGGCCTACGAGCAGTACTTC. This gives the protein CAWSVRGQAYEQYF.

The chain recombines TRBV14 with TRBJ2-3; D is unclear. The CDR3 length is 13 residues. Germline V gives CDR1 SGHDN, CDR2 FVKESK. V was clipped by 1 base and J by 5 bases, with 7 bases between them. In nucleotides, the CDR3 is TGTGCCAGCAGCCAAGGTAATGGAGATACGCAGTATTTT. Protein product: CASSQGNGDTQYF.

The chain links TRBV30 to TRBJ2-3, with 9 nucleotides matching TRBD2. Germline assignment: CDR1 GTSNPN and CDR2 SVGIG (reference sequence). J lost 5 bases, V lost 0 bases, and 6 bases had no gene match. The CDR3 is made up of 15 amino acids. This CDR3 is CAWSVISGGRDTQYF. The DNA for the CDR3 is TGTGCCTGGAGTGTAATAAGCGGGGGGCGAGATACGCAGTATTTT.

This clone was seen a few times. As DNA, the CDR3 is TGTGCCAGTACAGACAGGGACGGGGAAAAACTGTTTTTT. It is translated as CASTDRDGEKLFF. This chain connects TRBV19 to TRBJ1-4, with TRBD1 matching 7 bases. The CDR3 consists of 13 residues. Unmatched junction bases numbered 7, after V lost 7 bases and J lost 8 bases. CDR1 and CDR2 from the germline V gene are LNHDA and SQIVND (reference sequence). The variable domain in full, with the rest retrieved from reference TRBV19 and TRBJ1-4, is DGGITQSPKYLFRKEGQNVTLSCEQNLNHDAMYWYRQDPGQGLRLIYYSQIVNDFQKGDIAEGYSVSREKKESFPLTVTSAQKNPTAFYLCASTDRDGEKLFFGSGTQLSVL.

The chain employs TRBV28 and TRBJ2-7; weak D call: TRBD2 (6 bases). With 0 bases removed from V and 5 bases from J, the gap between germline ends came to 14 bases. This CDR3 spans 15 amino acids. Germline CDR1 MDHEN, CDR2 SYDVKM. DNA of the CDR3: TGTGCCAGCAGTTTATGGGGAGGAGGGGTAAACGAGCAGTACTTC. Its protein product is CASSLWGGGVNEQYF.

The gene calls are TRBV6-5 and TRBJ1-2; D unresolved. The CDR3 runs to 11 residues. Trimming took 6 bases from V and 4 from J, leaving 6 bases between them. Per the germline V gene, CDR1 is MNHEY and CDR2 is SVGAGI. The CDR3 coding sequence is TGTGCCAGCAGCGACACCTATGGCTACACCTTC. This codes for CASSDTYGYTF.